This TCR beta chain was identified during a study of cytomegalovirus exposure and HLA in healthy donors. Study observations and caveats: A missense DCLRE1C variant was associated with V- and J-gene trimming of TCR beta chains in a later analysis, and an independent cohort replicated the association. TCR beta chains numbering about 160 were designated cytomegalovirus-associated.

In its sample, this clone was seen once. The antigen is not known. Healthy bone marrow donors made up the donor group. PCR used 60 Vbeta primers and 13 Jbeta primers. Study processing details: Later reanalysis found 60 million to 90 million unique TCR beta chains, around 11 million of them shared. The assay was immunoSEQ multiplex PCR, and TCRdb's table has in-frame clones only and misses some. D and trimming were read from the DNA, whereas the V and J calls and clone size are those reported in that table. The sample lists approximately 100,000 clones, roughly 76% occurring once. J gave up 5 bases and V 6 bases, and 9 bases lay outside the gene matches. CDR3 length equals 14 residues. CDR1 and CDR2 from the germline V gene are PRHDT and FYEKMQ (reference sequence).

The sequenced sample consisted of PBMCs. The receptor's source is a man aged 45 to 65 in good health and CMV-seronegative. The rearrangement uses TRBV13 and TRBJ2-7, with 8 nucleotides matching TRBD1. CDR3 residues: CASRSGQGKNEQYF. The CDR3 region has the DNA TGTGCCAGCAGGTCCGGACAGGGAAAAAACGAGCAGTACTTC. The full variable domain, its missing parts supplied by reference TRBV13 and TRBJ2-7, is AAGVIQSPRHLIKEKRETATLKCYPIPRHDTVYWYQQGPGQDPQFLISFYEKMQSDKGSIPDRFSAQQFSDYHSELNMSSLELGDSALYFCASRSGQGKNEQYFGPGTRLTVT.